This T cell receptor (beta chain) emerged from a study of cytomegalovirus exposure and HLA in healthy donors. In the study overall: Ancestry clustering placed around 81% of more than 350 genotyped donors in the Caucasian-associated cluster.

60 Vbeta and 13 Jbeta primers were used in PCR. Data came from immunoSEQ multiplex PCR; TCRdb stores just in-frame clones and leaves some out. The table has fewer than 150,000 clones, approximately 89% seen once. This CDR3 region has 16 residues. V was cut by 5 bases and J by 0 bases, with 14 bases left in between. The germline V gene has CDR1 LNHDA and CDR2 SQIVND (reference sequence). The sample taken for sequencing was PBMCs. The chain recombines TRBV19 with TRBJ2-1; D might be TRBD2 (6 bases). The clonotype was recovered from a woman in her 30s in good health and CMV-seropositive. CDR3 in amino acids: CASSPGGGSSYNEQFF. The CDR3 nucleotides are TGTGCCAGTAGTCCCGGAGGAGGGTCCTCCTACAATGAGCAGTTCTTC.